The entry below describes one T cell receptor beta chain. Its antigen is unknown. The conserved final phenylalanine or tryptophan is absent from the CDR3, which likely points to a read error. The limits of the CDR3 on the DNA are not certain, so only TCRdb's listed CDR3 is given. Including both end residues, the CDR3 is 8 amino acids long. CDR1 SEHNR and CDR2 FQNEAQ were looked up in the germline V gene (reference sequence). The source of the sample is a study of CD8+CD57+ T cells in acquired aplastic anemia listed by TCRdb under 2018. Some background on the complete study: A mean of about 3.2 ug of DNA, ranging from about 0.17 to 30 ug, was extracted from sorted CD4+ and CD8+ cells.

Profiling of TCR beta VDJ combinations and CDR3 sequences used genomic DNA as the template. An Illumina HiSeq 2000 was used for TCR repertoire sequencing. Per the source publication's procedure: TRBV/TRBJ rearrangement plots, CDR3 size and DJ length profiles, and Simpson's diversity index were used to evaluate the repertoires. The immunodominant clone was defined as the most abundant DNA sequence in deep sequencing data. CDR3 amino acid sequences were checked for sharing across subjects and were also compared against the VDJdb database and published repertoires. Clones were called with MiXCR by TCRdb after fastp trimmed the public reads at Q25, and only in-frame beta chains were retained. Records with the same CDR3 protein are collapsed into one entry carrying the most frequent genes and DNA. The V and J calls and clone size come from TCRdb's table, not from the authors' own analysis. In this sample the table shows 150,000 to 200,000 distinct CDR3 sequences, 55% to 70% of which occur a single time. About 45% of the sample comes from the top ten.

Summary of the overall study and its limitations: Twenty-nine CD8+ CDR3 sequences were shared between patients and controls but appeared highly expressed in patients and within their immunodominant clones. Between patients and healthy controls, no significant difference in CD8+ Simpson's diversity was found (P=0.060).

In the study, sorted CD4+ and CD8+ blood T cells from patients with severe aplastic anemia and from healthy subjects underwent deep sequencing of TCR repertoires. Ficoll-Paque density gradient centrifugation was used to isolate peripheral blood mononuclear cells. Before DNA was extracted, CD4+ and CD8+ T cells were sorted using either FACS or magnetic beads. The V and J genes are TRBV7-9 and TRBJ2-7; the table's D call of TRBD1 was not tested on the DNA. The sequenced material came from sorted CD4+, CD8+, or CD8+CD57+ T cells (not recorded which) from PBMCs. This clonotype originated in a human donor with severe aplastic anemia or a healthy control (not recorded which). CDR3 protein: CARRVGDT.